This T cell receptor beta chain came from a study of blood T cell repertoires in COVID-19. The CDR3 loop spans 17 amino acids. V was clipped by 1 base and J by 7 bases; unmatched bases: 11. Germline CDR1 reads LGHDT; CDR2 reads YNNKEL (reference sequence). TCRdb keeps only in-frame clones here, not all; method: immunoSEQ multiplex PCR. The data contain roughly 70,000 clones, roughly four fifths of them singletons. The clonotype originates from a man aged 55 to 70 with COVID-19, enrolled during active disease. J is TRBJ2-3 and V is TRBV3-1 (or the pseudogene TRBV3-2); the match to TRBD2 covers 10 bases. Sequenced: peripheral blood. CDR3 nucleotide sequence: TGTGCCAGCAGCCAAGGCCTGATCCCTAGCGGGAGAAATACGCAGTATTTT. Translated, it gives CASSQGLIPSGRNTQYF.